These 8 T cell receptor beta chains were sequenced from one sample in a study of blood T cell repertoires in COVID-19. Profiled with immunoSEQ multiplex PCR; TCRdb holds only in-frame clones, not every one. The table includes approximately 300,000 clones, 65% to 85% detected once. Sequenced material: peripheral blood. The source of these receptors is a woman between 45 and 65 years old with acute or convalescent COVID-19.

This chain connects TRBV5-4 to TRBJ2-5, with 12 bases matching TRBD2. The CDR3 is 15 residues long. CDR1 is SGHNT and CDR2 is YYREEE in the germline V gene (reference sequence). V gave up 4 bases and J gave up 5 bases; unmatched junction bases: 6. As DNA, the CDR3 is TGTGCCAGCAGCCCGCCGCTAGCGGGAGGGGAGACCCAGTACTTC. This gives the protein CASSPPLAGGETQYF.

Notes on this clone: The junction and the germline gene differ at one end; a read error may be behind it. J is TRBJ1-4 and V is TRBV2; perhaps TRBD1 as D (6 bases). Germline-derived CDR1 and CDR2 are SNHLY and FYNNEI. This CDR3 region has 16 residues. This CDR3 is CARSEADGGRGEKLFF. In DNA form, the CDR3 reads TGTGCCCGCAGTGAAGCTGATGGGGGGAGGGGGGAAAAACTGTTTTTT.

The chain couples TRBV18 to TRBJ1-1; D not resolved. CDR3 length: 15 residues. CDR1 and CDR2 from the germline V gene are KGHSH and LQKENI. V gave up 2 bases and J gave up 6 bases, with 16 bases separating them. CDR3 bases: TGTGCCAGCTCACCAAGTATAGGGTGGAGGGCTGAAGCTTTCTTT. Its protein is CASSPSIGWRAEAFF.

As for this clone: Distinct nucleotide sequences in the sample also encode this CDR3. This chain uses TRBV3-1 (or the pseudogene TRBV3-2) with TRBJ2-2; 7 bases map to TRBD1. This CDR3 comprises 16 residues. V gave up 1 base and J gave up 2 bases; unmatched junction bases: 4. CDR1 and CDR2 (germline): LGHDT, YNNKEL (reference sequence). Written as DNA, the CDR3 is TGTGCCAGCAGCCAAGGACAGGGTAGTAACACCGGGGAGCTGTTTTTT. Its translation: CASSQGQGSNTGELFF.

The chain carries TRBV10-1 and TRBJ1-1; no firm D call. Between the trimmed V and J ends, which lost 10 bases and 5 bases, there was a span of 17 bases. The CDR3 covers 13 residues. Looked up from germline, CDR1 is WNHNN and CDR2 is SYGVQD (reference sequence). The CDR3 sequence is CATDLGRRTEAFF. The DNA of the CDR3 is TGCGCCACCGACCTGGGCAGGCGAACTGAAGCTTTCTTT.

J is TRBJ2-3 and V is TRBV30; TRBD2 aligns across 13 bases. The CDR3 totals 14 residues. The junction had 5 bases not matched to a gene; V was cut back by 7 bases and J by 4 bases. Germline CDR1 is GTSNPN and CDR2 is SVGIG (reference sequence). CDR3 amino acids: CALGTSGVSDTQYF. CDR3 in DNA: TGTGCCTTGGGGACTAGCGGGGTATCAGATACGCAGTATTTT.

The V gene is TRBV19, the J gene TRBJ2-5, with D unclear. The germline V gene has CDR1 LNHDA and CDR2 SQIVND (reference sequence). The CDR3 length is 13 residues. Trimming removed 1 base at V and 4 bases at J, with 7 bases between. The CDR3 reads CASSIGALETQYF. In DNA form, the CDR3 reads TGTGCCAGTAGTATAGGGGCTCTAGAGACCCAGTACTTC.

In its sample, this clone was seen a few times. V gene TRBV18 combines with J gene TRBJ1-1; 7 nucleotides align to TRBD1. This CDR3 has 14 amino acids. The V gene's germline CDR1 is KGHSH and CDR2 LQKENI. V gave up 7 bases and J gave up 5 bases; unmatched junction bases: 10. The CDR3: CASLPRQGETEAFF. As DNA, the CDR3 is TGTGCCAGCTTACCCCGGCAGGGGGAAACTGAAGCTTTCTTT.